A selection of T cell receptor beta chains follows, all from one sample in a study of beta chain features in type 1 diabetes. Using immunoSEQ multiplex PCR, the repertoire was profiled, and TCRdb retains in-frame clones only, with some absent. The sample contains fewer than 650,000 clones, 15% of which appear only once. The sequencing input was naive CD4+ T cells from blood. All receptors come from a man between 18 and 35 years old in good health. The CDR3 runs from the conserved cysteine through the conserved F or W. The D gene is left open where the match is weak. For some rows the clone size is stated as once, few or many, or as a class when expanded; others skip it.

d_call: TRBD2
cdr3_length: 15
v_call: TRBV7-6
clone_size: few
j_call: TRBJ2-7
cdr3_nt: TGTGCCAGCAGCTTAGCTAGCGGGAGCCCCTACGAGCAGTACTTC
cdr3_aa: CASSLASGSPYEQYF

d_call: TRBD2
cdr3_length: 15
v_call: TRBV10-3
clone_size: -
j_call: TRBJ2-3
cdr3_nt: TGTGCCATCAGCGAGCGGGAGGGCCGGGGAGATACGCAGTATTTT
cdr3_aa: CAISEREGRGDTQYF

d_call: -
cdr3_length: 12
v_call: TRBV4-3
clone_size: -
j_call: TRBJ1-2
cdr3_nt: TGCGCCAGCAGCCAACAACAGGGTGGCTACACCTTC
cdr3_aa: CASSQQQGGYTF

d_call: TRBD2
cdr3_length: 13
v_call: TRBV5-4
clone_size: few
j_call: TRBJ2-7
cdr3_nt: TGTGCCAGCAGCTTGGGCGGGGGGCGTGAGCAGTACTTC
cdr3_aa: CASSLGGGREQYF

d_call: TRBD2
cdr3_length: 18
v_call: TRBV5-1
clone_size: -
j_call: TRBJ2-6
cdr3_nt: TGCGCCAGCAGCTTGAAACTAGCGGGAGGGCCTGGGGCCAACGTCCTGACTTTC
cdr3_aa: CASSLKLAGGPGANVLTF

d_call: -
cdr3_length: 15
v_call: TRBV5-4
clone_size: -
j_call: TRBJ1-1
cdr3_nt: TGTGCCAGCAGCCGACCCCAGGGGAGGAACACTGAAGCTTTCTTT
cdr3_aa: CASSRPQGRNTEAFF

d_call: -
cdr3_length: 14
v_call: TRBV18
clone_size: -
j_call: TRBJ1-2
cdr3_nt: TGTGCCAGCTCACCAACCGGGACCCGAGCTGGCTACACCTTC
cdr3_aa: CASSPTGTRAGYTF

d_call: -
cdr3_length: 14
v_call: TRBV7-2
clone_size: few
j_call: TRBJ2-5
cdr3_nt: TGTGCCAGCAGCTCCCAGGGGTGGCGAGAGACCCAGTACTTC
cdr3_aa: CASSSQGWRETQYF

d_call: -
cdr3_length: 15
v_call: TRBV5-4
clone_size: -
j_call: TRBJ2-7
cdr3_nt: TGTGCCAGCAGCCCACAGGAGCCGACCTCCTACGAGCAGTACTTC
cdr3_aa: CASSPQEPTSYEQYF

d_call: -
cdr3_length: 13
v_call: TRBV11-2
clone_size: -
j_call: TRBJ2-1
cdr3_nt: TGTGCCAGCAGCTTAGAGGCTGGTGGTGAGCAGTTCTTC
cdr3_aa: CASSLEAGGEQFF

d_call: TRBD2
cdr3_length: 16
v_call: TRBV6-5
clone_size: -
j_call: TRBJ2-3
cdr3_nt: TGTGCCAGCAGTTACTCCCTAGCGGGAGTCGGAGATACGCAGTATTTT
cdr3_aa: CASSYSLAGVGDTQYF

d_call: TRBD1
cdr3_length: 14
v_call: TRBV29-1
clone_size: few
j_call: TRBJ1-1
cdr3_nt: TGCAGCGGGTCCCCCGGGAGGGGGCTTACTGAAGCTTTCTTT
cdr3_aa: CSGSPGRGLTEAFF

d_call: TRBD2
cdr3_length: 13
v_call: TRBV5-1
clone_size: few
j_call: TRBJ2-1
cdr3_nt: TGCGCCAGCAGCATAGGACTAGCGAATGAGCAGTTCTTC
cdr3_aa: CASSIGLANEQFF

d_call: TRBD1
cdr3_length: 18
v_call: TRBV9
clone_size: few
j_call: TRBJ2-1
cdr3_nt: TGTGCCAGCAGCGTAGCCGACAGGGAAGTGAGCTCCTACAATGAGCAGTTCTTC
cdr3_aa: CASSVADREVSSYNEQFF

d_call: TRBD2
cdr3_length: 15
v_call: TRBV5-1
clone_size: few
j_call: TRBJ2-2
cdr3_nt: TGCGCCAGCCGAGGACTAGCGGTTAACACCGGGGAGCTGTTTTTT
cdr3_aa: CASRGLAVNTGELFF

d_call: TRBD2
cdr3_length: 16
v_call: TRBV28
clone_size: -
j_call: TRBJ2-7
cdr3_nt: TGTGCCAGCAGTTTCCGCCTAGCGGGAGGAACCTACGAGCAGTACTTC
cdr3_aa: CASSFRLAGGTYEQYF

d_call: -
cdr3_length: 12
v_call: TRBV18
clone_size: few
j_call: TRBJ2-7
cdr3_nt: TGTGCCAGCTCACCACGGGCCTACGAGCAGTACTTC
cdr3_aa: CASSPRAYEQYF

d_call: TRBD2
cdr3_length: 15
v_call: TRBV12-5
clone_size: -
j_call: TRBJ2-3
cdr3_nt: TGTGCTAGTGGTTTAGATGCGGGAGTGGCAGATACGCAGTATTTT
cdr3_aa: CASGLDAGVADTQYF

d_call: TRBD1
cdr3_length: 16
v_call: TRBV7-2
clone_size: few
j_call: TRBJ1-2
cdr3_nt: TGTGCCAGCAGCTTAGTAGGACAGGGACATCATAGTGGCTACACCTTC
cdr3_aa: CASSLVGQGHHSGYTF

d_call: TRBD1
cdr3_length: 16
v_call: TRBV4-2
clone_size: few
j_call: TRBJ2-2
cdr3_nt: TGTGCCAGCAGCCGCCGACAGGGGGCGAACACCGGGGAGCTGTTTTTT
cdr3_aa: CASSRRQGANTGELFF

d_call: -
cdr3_length: 15
v_call: TRBV6-5
clone_size: few
j_call: TRBJ1-1
cdr3_nt: TGTGCCAGCAGTCGGACAGCCCCCCTTTTCACTGAAGCTTTCTTT
cdr3_aa: CASSRTAPLFTEAFF

d_call: -
cdr3_length: 15
v_call: TRBV6-6
clone_size: few
j_call: TRBJ2-2
cdr3_nt: TGTGCCAGCAGCTTGGTGACAGGCGGCACCGGGGAGCTGTTTTTT
cdr3_aa: CASSLVTGGTGELFF

d_call: -
cdr3_length: 15
v_call: TRBV18
clone_size: few
j_call: TRBJ1-5
cdr3_nt: TGTGCCAGCTCACCACCGGGTGGACAAACCCAGCCCCAGCATTTT
cdr3_aa: CASSPPGGQTQPQHF

d_call: TRBD1
cdr3_length: 15
v_call: TRBV5-1
clone_size: few
j_call: TRBJ2-3
cdr3_nt: TGCGCCAGCAGCTTGGCGGACAGGTGGACAGATACGCAGTATTTT
cdr3_aa: CASSLADRWTDTQYF

d_call: -
cdr3_length: 16
v_call: TRBV11-1
clone_size: -
j_call: TRBJ1-1
cdr3_nt: TGTGCCAGCAGCTTAGGTGCCGGGGCCAAATACACTGAAGCTTTCTTT
cdr3_aa: CASSLGAGAKYTEAFF

d_call: TRBD1
cdr3_length: 16
v_call: TRBV13
clone_size: few
j_call: TRBJ1-1
cdr3_nt: TGTGCCAGCAGCCACCCCGGACAGGGGGCTCGCACTGAAGCTTTCTTT
cdr3_aa: CASSHPGQGARTEAFF

d_call: -
cdr3_length: 17
v_call: TRBV4-1
clone_size: -
j_call: TRBJ1-1
cdr3_nt: TGCGCCAGCAGCCAAGACTTCCCGTATCGGGGGAACACTGAAGCTTTCTTT
cdr3_aa: CASSQDFPYRGNTEAFF

d_call: TRBD1
cdr3_length: 13
v_call: TRBV5-1
clone_size: -
j_call: TRBJ2-2
cdr3_nt: TGCGCCAGCAGCCGACAGGGAACCGGGGAGCTGTTTTTT
cdr3_aa: CASSRQGTGELFF

d_call: -
cdr3_length: 13
v_call: TRBV7-3
clone_size: few
j_call: TRBJ1-2
cdr3_nt: TGTGCCAGCAGCTTAACGTCGGGACATCCCTACACCTTC
cdr3_aa: CASSLTSGHPYTF